These 20 T cell receptor beta chains share one sample of origin, sequenced in a study of CD8 T cell repertoires and HIV-1 epitope variants. No antigen has been assigned to these receptors. Assay: immunoSEQ multiplex PCR; the TCRdb copy retains only in-frame clones and omits some. In the table there are 6,000 or so clones, about 70% of which are singletons. Sequenced: cultured CD8+ T cells derived from PBMCs. These TCRs come from a male donor with HIV.

The chain employs TRBV29-1 and TRBJ2-2, with 10 bases that match TRBD1. The CDR3 loop spans 13 amino acids. J lost 7 bases, V lost 4 bases, and 3 bases had no gene match. Looked up from germline, CDR1 is SQVTM and CDR2 is ANQGSEA. CDR3 coding DNA: TGCAGCGTTGGGACAGGGGGGGGCGGGGAGCTGTTTTTT. As protein: CSVGTGGGGELFF.

V and J are TRBV9 and TRBJ1-1, with D maybe TRBD1 (6 bases). Germline V gene lookup returns CDR1 SGDLS and CDR2 YYNGEE. The ends were cut back, 0 bases at V and 4 bases at J, with 13 bases in the middle. This CDR3 is 15 amino acids long. The CDR3 bases are TGTGCCAGCAGCGTAGCCGGGGGCGGGGGCACTGAAGCTTTCTTT. Translated, it gives CASSVAGGGGTEAFF.

This chain joins TRBV5-6 and TRBJ2-7; possibly TRBD2 for D (5 bases). This CDR3 region has 14 residues. Germline V gene sequence: CDR1 SGHDT, CDR2 YYEEEE. V was clipped by 3 bases and J by 0 bases, with 10 bases between them. The CDR3 loop is CASSSAGRSYEQYF. The CDR3 DNA reads as TGTGCCAGCAGCTCCGCGGGCCGCTCCTACGAGCAGTACTTC.

This clone was recorded once. V usage is TRBV7-6 and J usage is TRBJ2-5; TRBD2 matches 7 bases. V was clipped by 1 base and J by 2 bases; unmatched bases: 4. The length of the CDR3 is 15 residues. From germline, CDR1 is SGHVS and CDR2 FNYEAQ. The CDR3 protein is CASSLEVSGQETQYF. Here the CDR3 DNA reads TGTGCCAGCAGCTTAGAGGTTAGCGGGCAAGAGACCCAGTACTTC.

This sequence joins TRBV28 and TRBJ2-2, with TRBD2 identical over 7 bases. V dropped 2 bases and J dropped 3; count of bases not matched to a gene: 6. The length of the CDR3 is 16 residues. Germline V gives CDR1 MDHEN, CDR2 SYDVKM. The CDR3 nucleotides read TGTGCCAGCAGTTTACCCCGGAGCGGGGACACCGGGGAGCTGTTTTTT. It yields the protein CASSLPRSGDTGELFF.

The V and J genes are TRBV29-1 and TRBJ2-1; D is unclear. This CDR3 has 11 residues. The germline V and J ends were trimmed by 8 bases and 4 bases, with 9 bases remaining between them. Germline CDR1 reads SQVTM; CDR2 reads ANQGSEA. DNA of the CDR3: TGCAGCCCAGAGGTATACAATGAGCAGTTCTTC. This gives the protein CSPEVYNEQFF.

The J gene is TRBJ1-2, the V gene TRBV19; D ambiguous. The V end lost 3 bases, the J end lost 7 bases, and 12 bases lay between the germline ends. The CDR3 spans 13 residues. CDR1 and CDR2 (germline): LNHDA, SQIVND (reference sequence). For the CDR3, the DNA is TGTGCCAGTAGTATCGCGCTCTCGGCTGGCTACACCTTC. Protein product: CASSIALSAGYTF.

This chain links TRBV4-3 with TRBJ2-7; the D gene is possibly TRBD1 (6 bases). Trimming shortened V by 1 base and J by 3 bases, and 10 bases separated the two germline ends. Germline V gene data show CDR1 as LGHNA and CDR2 as YSLEER. The CDR3 is made up of 14 amino acids. The CDR3 here is CASSQGYRDYEQYF. The DNA of the CDR3 is TGCGCCAGCAGCCAAGGGTACAGGGACTACGAGCAGTACTTC.

V gene TRBV5-6 combines with J gene TRBJ2-5, with 7 positions matching TRBD2. The V gene's germline CDR1 is SGHDT and CDR2 YYEEEE. V trimming: 6 bases; J trimming: 1 base; junction bases outside the gene matches: 12. This CDR3 comprises 16 residues. In nucleotides, the CDR3 is TGTGCCAGCACCCCTTACGGACTAGGGGTCCAAGAGACCCAGTACTTC. Amino acid sequence: CASTPYGLGVQETQYF.

This clone has a handful of counts. The junction does not match germline at one end; this may be a read error. This chain links TRBV28 with TRBJ2-7, with D possibly being TRBD1 (6 bases). Germline loops: CDR1 MDHEN, CDR2 SYDVKM. The CDR3 contains 14 residues. The chain's CDR3 is CASSLWGQNNEQYF. Here the CDR3 DNA reads TGTGCCAGCAGCTTATGGGGGCAGAATAACGAGCAGTACTTC.

This chain connects TRBV4-1 to TRBJ2-1, with a tentative D call TRBD2 (6 bases). CDR3 size: 13 residues. Germline V gives CDR1 MGHRA, CDR2 YSYEKL. With 0 bases removed from V and 9 bases from J, the gap between germline ends came to 9 bases. CDR3 region: CASSQDDGGEQFF. The CDR3 DNA follows: TGCGCCAGCAGCCAAGATGACGGGGGTGAGCAGTTCTTC.

This clone showed up just once. The chain recombines TRBV5-6 with TRBJ2-5; 10 bases line up with TRBD1. Germline CDR1 is SGHDT and CDR2 is YYEEEE. With 4 bases clipped from V and 4 bases from J, the junction kept 4 bases outside the gene matches. The CDR3 spans 14 residues. CDR3 bases: TGTGCCAGCAGCCTGGACAGGGGGATAGAGACCCAGTACTTC. Its protein product is CASSLDRGIETQYF.

V usage is TRBV7-6 and J usage is TRBJ2-3; D possibly corresponds to TRBD2 (7 bases). The V gene lost 3 bases and the J gene lost 3 bases, with 13 bases spanning the gap. The length of the CDR3 is 15 residues. Per germline, CDR1 SGHVS and CDR2 FNYEAQ. CDR3 amino acids: CASSLGGGGTDTQYF. CDR3 nucleotide sequence: TGTGCCAGCAGCTTGGGGGGAGGGGGGACAGATACGCAGTATTTT.

The J gene is TRBJ2-1, the V gene TRBV10-3; maybe TRBD2 (5 bases). The germline V gene encodes CDR1 ENHRY and CDR2 SYGVKD. V dropped 0 bases and J dropped 0 bases, with 9 bases sitting between them. The CDR3 consists of 16 residues. The DNA for the CDR3 is TGTGCCATCAGTGAGTCGATGGCGGGCTCCTACAATGAGCAGTTCTTC. Its protein product is CAISESMAGSYNEQFF.

This clone appeared a few times. The J gene is TRBJ1-5, the V gene TRBV5-6; D uncertain. This CDR3 region has 15 residues. The V gene's germline CDR1 is SGHDT and CDR2 YYEEEE. Between the trimmed V and J ends, which lost 4 bases and 1 base, there was a span of 12 bases. CDR3 region: CASSLIRESNQPQHF. The CDR3 region has the DNA TGTGCCAGCAGCCTTATTCGAGAGAGCAATCAGCCCCAGCATTTT.

The chain couples TRBV9 to TRBJ1-1; 8 positions match TRBD1. V lost 0 bases to trimming and J lost 2 bases; unmatched junction nucleotides: 6. Germline V CDR1 and CDR2: SGDLS, YYNGEE. The CDR3 length is 16 residues. The chain's CDR3 is CASSVGAGGLNTEAFF. CDR3 in DNA: TGTGCCAGCAGCGTAGGGGCAGGGGGCCTCAACACTGAAGCTTTCTTT.

This chain links TRBV28 with TRBJ1-2; no clear D gene. This CDR3 contains 12 residues. Germline V gives CDR1 MDHEN, CDR2 SYDVKM. V was pared by 2 bases and J by 7 bases, with 8 bases between. The CDR3 spells CASSLEYSGYTF. The CDR3 DNA reads as TGTGCCAGCAGTTTAGAGTATAGTGGCTACACCTTC.

This clone was seen a few times. The rearrangement links TRBV2 to TRBJ2-7; TRBD1 aligns across 8 bases. V shed 1 base, J shed 5 bases, and the junction held 7 bases outside the gene matches. In germline, CDR1 is SNHLY, CDR2 FYNNEI. The CDR3 has 15 amino acids. The CDR3 protein is CASSEGQGFFDEQYF. As DNA, the CDR3 is TGTGCCAGCAGTGAAGGACAGGGGTTCTTCGACGAGCAGTACTTC.

The rearrangement links TRBV9 to TRBJ1-2, with a possible D match to TRBD1 (6 bases). There are 13 residues in the CDR3. Germline lookup yields CDR1 SGDLS and CDR2 YYNGEE. The V and J ends lost 5 bases and 4 bases respectively, with 12 bases between them. CDR3: CASRNREGYGYTF. The CDR3 DNA follows: TGTGCCAGCAGAAACAGGGAAGGCTATGGCTACACCTTC. Complete variable domain (other parts from reference TRBV9 and TRBJ1-2): DSGVTQTPKHLITATGQRVTLRCSPRSGDLSVYWYQQSLDQGLQFLIQYYNGEERAKGNILERFSAQQFPDLHSELNLSSLELGDSALYFCASRNREGYGYTFGSGTRLTVV.

V is TRBV28 and J is TRBJ2-1; D gene unclear. This CDR3 is 14 amino acids long. Germline V gives CDR1 MDHEN, CDR2 SYDVKM. V shed 1 base and J shed 5 bases, with 9 bases lying between them. CDR3: CASSLFGPNNEQFF. For the CDR3, the DNA is TGTGCCAGCAGTTTATTTGGACCCAACAATGAGCAGTTCTTC.